This entry lists 9 T cell receptor beta chains sequenced from one sample in a study of T cell changes during pregnancy in multiple sclerosis. Repertoires were generated with immunoSEQ multiplex PCR, while TCRdb's copy carries only in-frame clones and drops some. The repertoire holds roughly 22,000 clones, with 80% to 95% as singletons. Here the sequenced sample was CD4+ T cells from peripheral blood mononuclear cells, taken after pregnancy. These receptors all stem from a female donor in good health, enrolled as a control in a pregnancy study.

This clone was observed once. CDR3 coding DNA: TGTGCCAGCAGTTGGGCGAGCGGGGGGGGCGATGAGCAGTTCTTC. Its protein is CASSWASGGGDEQFF. This chain joins TRBV9 and TRBJ2-1, with 10 bases aligning to TRBD2. This CDR3 comprises 15 residues. After removal of 5 bases from V and 8 bases from J, the junction contained 10 bases not matched to a gene. Germline V gene sequence: CDR1 SGDLS, CDR2 YYNGEE.

The chain links TRBV5-6 to TRBJ2-2, with TRBD2 matching 7 bases. V shed 1 base and J 3 bases; nucleotides not matched to a gene: 0. The CDR3 loop spans 14 amino acids. CDR1 is SGHDT and CDR2 is YYEEEE in the germline V gene. CDR3 loop: CASSLRGDTGELFF. The CDR3 coding sequence is TGTGCCAGCAGCTTGCGGGGGGACACCGGGGAGCTGTTTTTT. Full variable domain (remainder filled in from reference TRBV5-6 and TRBJ2-2): DAGVTQSPTHLIKTRGQQVTLRCSPKSGHDTVSWYQQALGQGPQFIFQYYEEEERQRGNFPDRFSGHQFPNYSSELNVNALLLGDSALYLCASSLRGDTGELFFGEGSRLTVL.

This clone has only one observation. The chain is built from TRBV5-1 and TRBJ2-1, with 15 bases identical to TRBD2. From germline, CDR1 is SGHRS and CDR2 YFSETQ. This CDR3 contains 17 residues. V lost 3 bases to trimming and J lost 3 bases; unmatched junction nucleotides: 4. The CDR3 here is CASSWTSGRALYNEQFF. CDR3 in DNA: TGCGCCAGCAGCTGGACTAGCGGGAGGGCCCTCTACAATGAGCAGTTCTTC.

The J gene is TRBJ2-5, the V gene TRBV6-1; 7 bases agree with TRBD2. CDR3 size: 13 residues. V lost 5 bases to trimming and J lost 3 bases; unmatched junction nucleotides: 3. Germline-derived CDR1 and CDR2 are MNHNS and SASEGT. CDR3 coding DNA: TGTGCCAGCAGTCTAGCGGCTGAAGAGACCCAGTACTTC. This gives the protein CASSLAAEETQYF.

This clone was detected only a few times. The rearrangement links TRBV9 to TRBJ1-6; the D is unclear. V lost 2 bases to trimming and J lost 10 bases, with 13 bases between them. The CDR3 has 14 residues. Per the germline V gene, CDR1 is SGDLS and CDR2 is YYNGEE. The CDR3 DNA follows: TGTGCCAGCAGCGTTGTCCACTCGGGGTCACCCCTCCACTTT. Translation: CASSVVHSGSPLHF.

The chain links TRBV6-6 to TRBJ1-4; TRBD1 is a possible D gene (5 bases). Trimming removed 8 bases from V and 0 bases from J, with 10 bases in between. CDR1 is MNHNY, CDR2 SVGAGI, per germline (reference sequence). The CDR3 is made up of 14 amino acids. The CDR3 loop reads CASLLTATNEKLFF. CDR3 coding DNA: TGTGCCAGCCTCCTGACAGCAACTAATGAAAAACTGTTTTTT.

V gene TRBV15 combines with J gene TRBJ2-3; the D gene is possibly TRBD2 (5 bases). Germline CDR1 is LNHNV and CDR2 is YYDKDF (reference sequence). V was clipped by 1 base and J by 5 bases, with 13 bases between them. The CDR3 runs 15 residues. CDR3 nucleotides: TGTGCCACCAGCAGAGGGGGTAGCGAGGGAGATACGCAGTATTTT. Amino acid sequence: CATSRGGSEGDTQYF. The whole variable domain, remainder taken from reference TRBV15 and TRBJ2-3, is DAMVIQNPRYQVTQFGKPVTLSCSQTLNHNVMYWYQQKSSQAPKLLFHYYDKDFNNEADTPDNFQSRRPNTSFCFLDIRSPGLGDTAMYLCATSRGGSEGDTQYFGPGTRLTVL.

The rearrangement joins TRBV7-2 to TRBJ2-3, with a tentative D call TRBD2 (6 bases). Deletions cut 3 bases from V and 5 bases from J, with 9 bases between. This CDR3 spans 13 amino acids. Germline values: CDR1 SGHTA, CDR2 FQGNSA. The DNA for the CDR3 is TGTGCCAGCAGCTTTAAGCGGGTAGATACGCAGTATTTT. This codes for CASSFKRVDTQYF.

The V call is TRBV6-1, the J call TRBJ1-6; the match to TRBD1 covers 7 bases. The germline gives CDR1 MNHNS, CDR2 SASEGT. J gave up 6 bases and V 2 bases, and 4 bases lay outside the gene matches. The CDR3 loop spans 15 amino acids. The CDR3 nucleotides are TGTGCCAGCAGTGAATCCGGGACAGCTAATTCACCCCTCCACTTT. Its protein product is CASSESGTANSPLHF.